A selection of T cell receptor beta chains follows, all from one sample in a study of blood T cell repertoires in COVID-19. Clones were sequenced by immunoSEQ multiplex PCR, and TCRdb holds only the in-frame ones, with some missing. In the table there are under 250,000 clones, around 88% of which are singletons. The sequenced material came from peripheral blood. The receptors come from an elderly woman with COVID-19, enrolled during active disease. Both conserved end residues are part of each CDR3. The order of the fields is clone size, V gene, J gene, D gene, CDR3 protein, CDR3 DNA. A D gene is named only where the DNA matches it firmly. For some rows the clone size is stated as once, few or many, or as a class when expanded; others skip it.

>NA|TRBV27|TRBJ1-2|NA
CASSLSWDIYGYTF
TGTGCCAGCAGTTTATCTTGGGACATTTATGGCTACACCTTC
>NA|TRBV2|TRBJ1-2|NA
CASTNQSPGNYTF
TGTGCCAGCACGAATCAATCACCAGGGAACTACACCTTC
>NA|TRBV6-6|TRBJ1-5|TRBD1
CASTPGTAPNQPQHF
TGTGCCAGCACCCCGGGGACAGCGCCAAATCAGCCCCAGCATTTT
>once|TRBV23-1|TRBJ1-5|TRBD1
CASSHWGTESNQPQHF
TGCGCCAGCAGTCATTGGGGGACAGAAAGCAATCAGCCCCAGCATTTT
>NA|TRBV15|TRBJ1-1|TRBD1
CATSPSRGQRTEAFF
TGTGCCACCAGTCCCTCTAGGGGACAGCGGACTGAAGCTTTCTTT
>NA|TRBV7-2|TRBJ2-5|NA
CASSQGGGALQYF
TGTGCCAGCAGTCAAGGAGGGGGGGCGCTTCAGTACTTC
>NA|TRBV18|TRBJ1-2|TRBD1
CASSPWDRGPTEDGYTF
TGTGCCAGCTCACCGTGGGACAGGGGGCCTACGGAAGATGGCTACACCTTC
>NA|TRBV6-6|TRBJ2-3|TRBD1
CASSLRTGGFTDTQYF
TGTGCCAGCAGTCTCCGGACAGGGGGTTTCACAGATACGCAGTATTTT
>NA|TRBV9|TRBJ2-2|NA
CASSVGDLNTGELFF
TGTGCCAGCAGCGTAGGAGATCTAAACACCGGGGAGCTGTTTTTT
>NA|TRBV3-1/TRBV3-2|TRBJ2-2|TRBD2
CASSQEASGGSNTGELFF
TGTGCCAGCAGCCAAGAAGCTAGCGGGGGGTCGAACACCGGGGAGCTGTTTTTT
>NA|TRBV6-5|TRBJ2-3|NA
CASSLTGDTQYF
TGTGCCAGCAGTCTCACCGGAGATACGCAGTATTTT
>NA|TRBV3-1/TRBV3-2|TRBJ1-2|TRBD1
CASSQGTGGLYGYTF
TGTGCCAGCAGCCAAGGGACAGGGGGCCTCTATGGCTACACCTTC
>NA|TRBV30|TRBJ1-2|TRBD1
CAWTSQPGQGIGYTF
TGTGCCTGGACTTCCCAGCCGGGACAGGGGATTGGCTACACCTTC
>NA|TRBV7-9|TRBJ1-2|NA
CASSQGRSYGYTF
TGTGCCAGCAGCCAGGGTAGGAGCTATGGCTACACCTTC
>NA|TRBV6-5|TRBJ1-2|TRBD1
CASSAGTGYGYTF
TGTGCCAGCAGCGCCGGGACAGGCTATGGCTACACCTTC
>NA|TRBV12-3/TRBV12-4|TRBJ1-1|NA
CASRLEANTEAFF
TGTGCCAGCAGATTGGAGGCGAACACTGAAGCTTTCTTT